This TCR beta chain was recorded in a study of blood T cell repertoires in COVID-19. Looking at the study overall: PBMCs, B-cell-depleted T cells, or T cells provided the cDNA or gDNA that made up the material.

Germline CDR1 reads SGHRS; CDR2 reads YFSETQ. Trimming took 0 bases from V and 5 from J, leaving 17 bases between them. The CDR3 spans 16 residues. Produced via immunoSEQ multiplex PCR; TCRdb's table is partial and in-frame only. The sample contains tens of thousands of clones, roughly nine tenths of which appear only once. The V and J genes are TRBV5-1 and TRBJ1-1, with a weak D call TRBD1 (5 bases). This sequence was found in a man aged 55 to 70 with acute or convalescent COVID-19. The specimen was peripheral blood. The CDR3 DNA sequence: TGCGCCAGCAGCTTGGAGGTGGGGGGTATGGTGACTGAAGCTTTCTTT. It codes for CASSLEVGGMVTEAFF.